One sample yielded the 14 T cell receptor beta chains listed below, sequenced in a study of T cell responses to AZD1222 COVID-19 vaccine. The repertoire was sequenced with immunoSEQ multiplex PCR; TCRdb's copy has only in-frame clones and lacks some. The sample consists of 120,000 or so clones, almost 95% of them appearing once. This specimen was peripheral blood, taken on day 0 of AZD1222 vaccination. All receptors come from an adult in good health.

The genes are TRBV4-1 and TRBJ2-3, with 10 bases fitting TRBD2. The CDR3 loop spans 16 amino acids. Germline V gene sequence: CDR1 MGHRA, CDR2 YSYEKL. J gave up 7 bases and V 4 bases, and 11 bases lay outside the gene matches. The CDR3 DNA is TGCGCCAGCAGCCTAAGCGGAGCGGGGGGGCTGAATACGCAGTATTTT. Its protein is CASSLSGAGGLNTQYF.

The J gene is TRBJ1-2, the V gene TRBV7-9, with 7 bases matching TRBD1. With 1 base clipped from V and 8 bases from J, the junction kept 10 bases outside the gene matches. This CDR3 spans 15 amino acids. Per the germline V gene, CDR1 is SEHNR and CDR2 is FQNEAQ (reference sequence). CDR3 DNA: TGTGCCAGCAGCTTAGGATATCTAGGGGGCGCAGGCTACACCTTC. Translation: CASSLGYLGGAGYTF.

The V call is TRBV5-1, the J call TRBJ1-1, with D perhaps TRBD1 (5 bases). The V end was cut by 0 bases, the J end by 1 base, with 10 bases between. The CDR3 spans 15 residues. Germline V gives CDR1 SGHRS, CDR2 YFSETQ. The CDR3 region has the DNA TGCGCCAGCAGCTTGGAAGACAGACCGAACACTGAAGCTTTCTTT. Protein: CASSLEDRPNTEAFF.

The gene calls are TRBV5-4 and TRBJ2-7, with 8 bases aligning to TRBD2. CDR1 is SGHNT, CDR2 YYREEE, per germline (reference sequence). The CDR3 spans 14 residues. The ends lost 0 bases at V and 3 bases at J; junction bases unmatched: 2. DNA of the CDR3: TGTGCCAGCAGCTTGGCCGGGGGGGACTACGAGCAGTACTTC. Translated, it gives CASSLAGGDYEQYF.

The V and J genes are TRBV6-5 and TRBJ1-1; no clear D. The CDR3 runs to 12 residues. Trimming cost V 6 bases and J 5 bases, with 10 bases left between them. The germline V gene encodes CDR1 MNHEY and CDR2 SVGAGI. The CDR3 protein is CASSLTGTEAFF. The CDR3 DNA follows: TGTGCCAGCAGCCTCACCGGGACTGAAGCTTTCTTT.

V is TRBV5-1 and J is TRBJ1-1, with D maybe TRBD1 (5 bases). This CDR3 comprises 15 residues. The germline V and J ends were trimmed by 2 bases and 6 bases, with 17 bases remaining between them. Germline V lookup: CDR1 SGHRS, CDR2 YFSETQ. CDR3: CASSLSRGEVAEAFF. CDR3 nucleotides: TGCGCCAGCAGCTTAAGCCGGGGCGAAGTAGCTGAAGCTTTCTTT.

V gene TRBV7-9 combines with J gene TRBJ1-1; D perhaps matches TRBD1 (5 bases). Germline-derived CDR1 and CDR2 are SEHNR and FQNEAQ (reference sequence). Trimming removed 5 bases at V and 2 bases at J, with 15 bases between. The CDR3 length is 15 residues. CDR3 bases: TGTGCCAGCAGCGGGTGGGCCGGGGGAAACACTGAAGCTTTCTTT. Amino acids: CASSGWAGGNTEAFF.

The CDR3 is CASSHRTGRNYGYTF. The CDR3 DNA follows: TGTGCCAGCAGCCACCGGACAGGGAGGAACTATGGCTACACCTTC. The chain links TRBV11-3 to TRBJ1-2, with 8 bases that match TRBD1. The CDR3 runs 15 residues. J was trimmed by 2 bases and V by 5 bases; bases with no gene match: 7. The germline V gene encodes CDR1 SGHNT and CDR2 YENEEA.

Only one count was recorded for this clone. J is TRBJ1-3 and V is TRBV2; 8 positions agree with TRBD1. CDR3 length equals 13 residues. V lost 6 bases, J lost 2 bases, and 0 bases stayed unmatched. The germline gives CDR1 SNHLY, CDR2 FYNNEI. CDR3 protein: CASRQGAGNTIYF. The CDR3 bases are TGTGCCAGCAGACAGGGGGCTGGAAACACCATATATTTT.

V and J are TRBV12-3 or TRBV12-4 and TRBJ1-6; D uncertain. There are 12 residues in the CDR3. V was pared by 2 bases and J by 14 bases, with 10 bases between. The chain's CDR3 is CASSLSRGALHF. The CDR3 DNA follows: TGTGCCAGCAGTTTAAGTCGGGGAGCCCTCCACTTT.

The rearrangement joins TRBV7-2 to TRBJ1-5; 7 nucleotides align to TRBD1. Germline-derived CDR1 and CDR2 are SGHTA and FQGNSA. The CDR3 is 14 residues long. J gave up 5 bases and V 5 bases, and 6 bases lay outside the gene matches. CDR3 bases: TGTGCCAGCAGCCCCGGGACAGTTTATCAGCCCCAGCATTTT. It translates to CASSPGTVYQPQHF.

This chain joins TRBV5-1 and TRBJ2-2, with D unresolved. The length of the CDR3 is 15 residues. Germline V CDR1 and CDR2: SGHRS, YFSETQ. Deletions cut 0 bases from V and 0 bases from J, with 6 bases between. CDR3 bases: TGCGCCAGCAGCTTGGGACGTTCGAACACCGGGGAGCTGTTTTTT. Translating it yields CASSLGRSNTGELFF.

The chain combines TRBV7-2 with TRBJ1-3; D is unclear. Germline loops: CDR1 SGHTA, CDR2 FQGNSA. The CDR3 has 16 residues. V was shortened by 1 base and J by 0 bases, with 10 bases between the two germline ends. For the CDR3, the DNA is TGTGCCAGCAGCTTAGTGCACGCGATCTCTGGAAACACCATATATTTT. Residues: CASSLVHAISGNTIYF.

This sequence joins TRBV27 and TRBJ2-3, with a tentative D call TRBD1 (5 bases). With 2 bases removed from V and 1 base from J, the gap between germline ends came to 13 bases. CDR1 is MNHEY and CDR2 is SMNVEV in the germline V gene (reference sequence). The length of the CDR3 is 16 residues. The CDR3 nucleotides read TGTGCCAGCAGTTTACTCCCTTTAGGGGGCACAGATACGCAGTATTTT. Translation gives CASSLLPLGGTDTQYF.